This T cell receptor beta chain was observed in a study of radiation and T cells in renal cell carcinoma. Time point here: blood 2 weeks post-SBRT. Treatment reported: 15 Gy SBRT to primary tumor, nephrectomy 4 weeks later. Generated by immunoSEQ multiplex PCR, the TCRdb table keeps only in-frame clones and is missing some. The sample yields some 130,000 clones, about 81% seen once. The sequencing used blood, collected from a patient whose treatment included radiotherapy and nephrectomy. This TCR derives from a woman in her sixties with renal cell carcinoma.

The CDR3 DNA reads TGTGCCAGCAGCTCGACAGGGCCCAATCAGCCCCAGCATTTT. This encodes CASSSTGPNQPQHF. J is TRBJ1-5 and V is TRBV7-3; 7 positions match TRBD1. Germline CDR1 and CDR2: SGHTA and FQGTGA. This CDR3 has 14 residues. Trimming took 4 bases from V and 3 from J; bases not matched to a gene: 3. Drawing the rest from reference TRBV7-3 and TRBJ1-5, the complete variable domain is GAGVSQTPSNKVTEKGKYVELRCDPISGHTALYWYRQSLGQGPEFLIYFQGTGAADDSGLPNDRFFAVRPEGSVSTLKIQRTERGDSAVYLCASSSTGPNQPQHFGDGTRLSIL.